This TCR beta chain emerged from a study of beta chain features in type 1 diabetes. Study as a whole: There was similarity between patients and healthy donors in age, gender and cell yields.

Sorting with CD45RO/CCR7/CD25/CD127/CD95/CD27 yielded naive, central memory, regulatory and stem-like memory CD4+ cells. As every portion of the isolated RNA was reverse transcribed, the sequencing read expressed TCRB transcripts. Generated by immunoSEQ multiplex PCR, the TCRdb table keeps only in-frame clones and is missing some. The profile covers 300,000 to 400,000 clones, with around 7.6% appearing a single time and around 0.44% taken by the ten largest. This CDR3 is built from 17 residues. The V and J ends lost 6 bases and 2 bases, in that order; junction bases with no gene match: 7. Germline CDR1 and CDR2: ENHRY and SYGVKD.

The specimen sequenced was central memory CD4+ T cells from blood. The rearrangement links TRBV10-3 to TRBJ2-2, with 12 bases matching TRBD2. The clonotype comes from a woman between 18 and 30 years old in good health. The chain's CDR3 is CAIRPSGRAFNTGELFF. CDR3 nucleotides: TGTGCCATCAGACCTAGCGGGAGGGCGTTCAACACCGGGGAGCTGTTTTTT.